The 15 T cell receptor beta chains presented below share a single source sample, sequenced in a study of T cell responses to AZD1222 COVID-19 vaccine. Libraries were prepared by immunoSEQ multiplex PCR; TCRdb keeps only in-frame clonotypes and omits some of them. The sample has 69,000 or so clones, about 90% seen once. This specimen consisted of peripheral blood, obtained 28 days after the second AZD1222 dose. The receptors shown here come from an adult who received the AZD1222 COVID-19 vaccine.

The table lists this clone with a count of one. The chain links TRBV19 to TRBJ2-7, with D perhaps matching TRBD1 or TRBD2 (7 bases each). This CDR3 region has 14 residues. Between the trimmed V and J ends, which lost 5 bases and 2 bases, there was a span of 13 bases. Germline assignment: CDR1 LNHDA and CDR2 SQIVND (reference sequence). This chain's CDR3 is CASSRQGGAYEQYF. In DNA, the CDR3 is TGTGCCAGTAGTCGGCAGGGGGGGGCCTACGAGCAGTACTTC.

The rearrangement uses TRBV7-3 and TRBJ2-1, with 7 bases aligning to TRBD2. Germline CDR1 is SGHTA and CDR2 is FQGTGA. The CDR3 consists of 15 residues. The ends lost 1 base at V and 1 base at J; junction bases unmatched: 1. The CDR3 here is CASSLMRESYNEQFF. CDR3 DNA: TGTGCCAGCAGCTTAATGCGGGAGTCCTACAATGAGCAGTTCTTC.

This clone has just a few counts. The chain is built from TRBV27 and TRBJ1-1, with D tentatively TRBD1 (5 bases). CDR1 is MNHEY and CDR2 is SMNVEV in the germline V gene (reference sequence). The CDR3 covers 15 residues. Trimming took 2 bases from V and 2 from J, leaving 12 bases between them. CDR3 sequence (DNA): TGTGCCAGCAGTTTAAGTAAGACAGTAAACACTGAAGCTTTCTTT. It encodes CASSLSKTVNTEAFF.

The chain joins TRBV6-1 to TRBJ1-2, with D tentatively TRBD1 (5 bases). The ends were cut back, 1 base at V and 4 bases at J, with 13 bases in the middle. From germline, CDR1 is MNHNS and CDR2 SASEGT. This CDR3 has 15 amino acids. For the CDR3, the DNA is TGTGCCAGCAGTGAAGGAAGGGAAGGGACCTATGGCTACACCTTC. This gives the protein CASSEGREGTYGYTF.

CDR3 coding DNA: TGTGCCAGCAGCGTGGGACAGGGGGCGAGGTTGAACACTGAAGCTTTCTTT. It specifies CASSVGQGARLNTEAFF. The genes are TRBV9 and TRBJ1-1, with 12 bases matching TRBD1. V lost 2 bases, J lost 0 bases, and 5 bases stayed unmatched. Germline-derived CDR1 and CDR2 are SGDLS and YYNGEE. The CDR3 runs 17 residues.

This chain's CDR3 is CASSEASGGVGTQYF. CDR3 sequence (DNA): TGTGCCAGCAGTGAAGCGTCGGGGGGTGTGGGGACCCAGTACTTC. The chain combines TRBV6-1 with TRBJ2-5; 7 bases fit TRBD2. The CDR3 totals 15 residues. The germline CDR1 and CDR2 sequences are MNHNS and SASEGT. V shed 0 bases, J shed 7 bases, and the junction held 8 bases outside the gene matches.

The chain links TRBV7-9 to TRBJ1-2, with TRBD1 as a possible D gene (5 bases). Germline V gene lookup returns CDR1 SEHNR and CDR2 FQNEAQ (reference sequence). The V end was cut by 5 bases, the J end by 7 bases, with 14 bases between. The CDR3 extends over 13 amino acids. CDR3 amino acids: CASSPLGGVGYTF. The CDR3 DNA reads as TGTGCCAGCAGCCCCCTAGGAGGGGTTGGCTACACCTTC.

CDR3 loop: CASSPRDRGDWRNQPQHF. DNA of the CDR3: TGTGCCAGTAGCCCCCGGGACAGGGGGGATTGGCGCAATCAGCCCCAGCATTTT. The chain couples TRBV19 to TRBJ1-5, with 11 bases matching TRBD1. With 6 bases clipped from V and 2 bases from J, the junction kept 12 bases outside the gene matches. The CDR3 contains 18 residues. The germline V gene has CDR1 LNHDA and CDR2 SQIVND (reference sequence).

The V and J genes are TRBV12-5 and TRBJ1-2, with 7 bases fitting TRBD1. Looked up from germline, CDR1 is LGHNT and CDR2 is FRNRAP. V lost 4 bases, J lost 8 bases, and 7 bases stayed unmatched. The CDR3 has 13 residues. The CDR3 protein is CASGWQGVDGYTF. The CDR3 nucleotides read TGTGCTAGTGGTTGGCAGGGGGTAGACGGCTACACCTTC. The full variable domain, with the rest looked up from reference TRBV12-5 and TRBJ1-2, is DARVTQTPRHKVTEMGQEVTMRCQPILGHNTVFWYRQTMMQGLELLAYFRNRAPLDDSGMPKDRFSAEMPDATLATLKIQPSEPRDSAVYFCASGWQGVDGYTFGSGTRLTVV.

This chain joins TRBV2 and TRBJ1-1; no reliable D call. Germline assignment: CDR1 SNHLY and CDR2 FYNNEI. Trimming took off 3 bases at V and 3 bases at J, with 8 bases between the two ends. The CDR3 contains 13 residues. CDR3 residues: CASSEDRDTEAFF. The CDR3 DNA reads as TGTGCCAGCAGTGAGGATAGGGACACTGAAGCTTTCTTT.

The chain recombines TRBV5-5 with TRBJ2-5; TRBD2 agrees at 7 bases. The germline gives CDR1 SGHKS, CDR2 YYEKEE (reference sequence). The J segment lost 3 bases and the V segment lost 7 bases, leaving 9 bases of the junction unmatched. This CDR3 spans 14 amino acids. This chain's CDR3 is CASFRGGSEETQYF. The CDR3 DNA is TGTGCCAGCTTCCGGGGCGGGAGTGAAGAGACCCAGTACTTC.

The CDR3 loop is CATSDLGETQYF. The CDR3 DNA is TGTGCCACCAGTGATTTAGGGGAGACCCAGTACTTC. The chain uses TRBV24-1 and TRBJ2-5; D is undetermined. This CDR3 contains 12 residues. Per germline, CDR1 KGHDR and CDR2 SFDVKD. The V end was cut by 1 base, the J end by 5 bases, with 4 bases between.

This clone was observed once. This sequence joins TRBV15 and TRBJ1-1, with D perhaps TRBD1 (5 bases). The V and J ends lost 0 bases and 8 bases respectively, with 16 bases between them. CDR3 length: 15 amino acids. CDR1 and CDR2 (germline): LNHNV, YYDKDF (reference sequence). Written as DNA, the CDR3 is TGTGCCACCAGCAGAGACGCCTTCGGGACTATCGAAGCTTTCTTT. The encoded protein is CATSRDAFGTIEAFF.

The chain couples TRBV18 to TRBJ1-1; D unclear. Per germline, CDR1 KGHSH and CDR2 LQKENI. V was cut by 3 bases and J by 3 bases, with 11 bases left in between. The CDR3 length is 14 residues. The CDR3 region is CASSPLGQYTEAFF. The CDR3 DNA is TGTGCCAGCTCACCCCTCGGGCAGTACACTGAAGCTTTCTTT. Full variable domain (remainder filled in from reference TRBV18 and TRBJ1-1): NAGVMQNPRHLVRRRGQEARLRCSPMKGHSHVYWYRQLPEEGLKFMVYLQKENIIDESGMPKERFSAEFPKEGPSILRIQQVVRGDSAAYFCASSPLGQYTEAFFGQGTRLTVV.

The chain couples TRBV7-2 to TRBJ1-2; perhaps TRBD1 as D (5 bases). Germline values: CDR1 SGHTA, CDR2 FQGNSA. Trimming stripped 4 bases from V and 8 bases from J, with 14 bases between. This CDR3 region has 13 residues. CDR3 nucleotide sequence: TGTGCCAGCAGCTACGGGACCCACCTGGGCTACACCTTC. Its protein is CASSYGTHLGYTF. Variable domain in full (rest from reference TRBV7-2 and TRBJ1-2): GAGVSQSPSNKVTEKGKDVELRCDPISGHTALYWYRQSLGQGLEFLIYFQGNSAPDKSGLPSDRFSAERTGGSVSTLTIQRTQQEDSAVYLCASSYGTHLGYTFGSGTRLTVV.